This T cell receptor (beta chain) was captured by sequencing in a study of HIV-infected children after antiretroviral therapy interruption. The overall study: For the interruption arm, samples span week 0 through about 3 years after study end. Samples from the continuous-treatment group were taken at weeks 0, 48 and 150. General observations from the study: Naive CD4+ Gini coefficient rose by interruption end, suggesting clonal expansion.

A 3' RACE protocol on RNA, with unique molecular identifiers, produced the TCR library. TCRdb itself ran the 3' RACE reads through MiXCR, one entry per CDR3 protein. This table has about 83,000 distinct CDR3 sequences, roughly 6.7% appearing once. With 0 bases clipped from V and 3 bases from J, the junction kept 14 bases outside the gene matches. CDR1 DFQATT and CDR2 SNEGSKA come from the germline V gene (reference sequence). This CDR3 contains 18 residues. As for treatment: PENTA 11 planned treatment interruption arm or continuous ART arm. The sample holds many counts of this clonotype. Its antigen is still unknown.

This chain uses TRBV20-1 with TRBJ2-5; 9 positions match TRBD2. This specimen was CD45RA+ CD4+ T cells from PBMCs, pooled from several time points, taken from a donor given antiretroviral therapy, either interrupted or continuous. The subset denotes: naive CD4+ CD45RA+ CD45RO- T cells. The source of this sequence is a pool of human donors with HIV. In DNA form, the CDR3 reads TGCAGTGCTAGAGATTACCTTGGGGTAGCGGGAGTAAAAGAGACCCAGTACTTC. Translating gives CSARDYLGVAGVKETQYF.